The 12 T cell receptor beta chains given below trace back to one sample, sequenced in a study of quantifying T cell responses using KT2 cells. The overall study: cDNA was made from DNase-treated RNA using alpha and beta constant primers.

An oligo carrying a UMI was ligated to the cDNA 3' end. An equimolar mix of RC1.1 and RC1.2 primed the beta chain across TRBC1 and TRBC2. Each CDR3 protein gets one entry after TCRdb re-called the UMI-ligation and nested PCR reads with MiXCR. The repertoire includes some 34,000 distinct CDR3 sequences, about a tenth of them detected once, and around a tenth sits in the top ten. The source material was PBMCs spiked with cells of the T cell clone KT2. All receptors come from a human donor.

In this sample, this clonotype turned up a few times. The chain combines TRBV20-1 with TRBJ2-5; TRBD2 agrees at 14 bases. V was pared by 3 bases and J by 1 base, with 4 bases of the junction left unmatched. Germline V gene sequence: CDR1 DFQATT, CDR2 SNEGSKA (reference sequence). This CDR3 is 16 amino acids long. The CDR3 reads CSASPGTSGGQETQYF. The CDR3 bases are TGCAGTGCTAGCCCCGGGACTAGCGGGGGCCAAGAGACCCAGTACTTC.

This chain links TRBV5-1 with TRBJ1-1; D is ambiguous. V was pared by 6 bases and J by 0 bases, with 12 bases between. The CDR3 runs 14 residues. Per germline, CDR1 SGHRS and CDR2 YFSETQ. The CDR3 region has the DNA TGCGCCAGCATAGAAGGGCCCATGAACACTGAAGCTTTCTTT. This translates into CASIEGPMNTEAFF.

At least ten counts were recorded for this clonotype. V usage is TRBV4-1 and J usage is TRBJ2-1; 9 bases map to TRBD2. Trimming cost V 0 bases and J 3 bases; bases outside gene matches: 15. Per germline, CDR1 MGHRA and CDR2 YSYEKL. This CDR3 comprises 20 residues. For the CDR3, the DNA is TGCGCCAGCAGCCAAGATCGGTCAGCGGGGGGCATCTCAAACTACAATGAGCAGTTCTTC. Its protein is CASSQDRSAGGISNYNEQFF.

The CDR3 sequence: CASSQIGWLADTDTQYF. CDR3 in DNA: TGTGCCAGCAGCCAAATAGGCTGGCTAGCGGACACAGATACGCAGTATTTT. J is TRBJ2-3 and V is TRBV14; 7 positions agree with TRBD2. Trimming at V came to 2 bases and at J to 2 bases, leaving 10 bases not matched to a gene. The CDR3 has 17 amino acids. Germline V lookup: CDR1 SGHDN, CDR2 FVKESK.

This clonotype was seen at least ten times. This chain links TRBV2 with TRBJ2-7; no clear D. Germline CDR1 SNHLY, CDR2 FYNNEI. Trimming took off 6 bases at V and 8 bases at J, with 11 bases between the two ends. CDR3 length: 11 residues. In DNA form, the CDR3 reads TGTGCCAGCAGCCCCCCGGGCCAGCAGTACTTC. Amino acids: CASSPPGQQYF.

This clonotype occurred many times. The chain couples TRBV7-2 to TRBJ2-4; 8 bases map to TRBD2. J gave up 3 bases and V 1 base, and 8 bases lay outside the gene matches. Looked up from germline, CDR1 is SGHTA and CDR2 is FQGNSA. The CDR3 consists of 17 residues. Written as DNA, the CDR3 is TGTGCCAGCAGCTTAGAACGGGGGGGCCTGGGCAAAAACATTCAGTACTTC. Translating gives CASSLERGGLGKNIQYF.

The CDR3 DNA follows: TGTGCCAGCAGTGAAATCCTAGCGGGTGGCACAGATACGCAGTATTTT. This sequence encodes CASSEILAGGTDTQYF. The chain combines TRBV6-1 with TRBJ2-3, with 8 bases lining up with TRBD2. From germline, CDR1 is MNHNS and CDR2 SASEGT. The CDR3 extends over 16 amino acids. The ends lost 2 bases at V and 1 base at J; junction bases unmatched: 5.

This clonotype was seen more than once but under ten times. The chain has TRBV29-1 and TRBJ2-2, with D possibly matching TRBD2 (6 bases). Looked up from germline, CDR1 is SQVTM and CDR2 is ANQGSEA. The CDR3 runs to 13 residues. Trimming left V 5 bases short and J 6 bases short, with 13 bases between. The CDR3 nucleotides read TGCAGCGTTAAGGAGGGAGGCGCCGGGGAGCTGTTTTTT. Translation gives CSVKEGGAGELFF.

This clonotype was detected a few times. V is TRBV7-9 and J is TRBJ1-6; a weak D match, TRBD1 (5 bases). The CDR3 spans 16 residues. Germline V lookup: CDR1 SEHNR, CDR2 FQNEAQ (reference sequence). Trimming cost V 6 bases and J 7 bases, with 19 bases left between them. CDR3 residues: CASSHPPGLRNSPLHF. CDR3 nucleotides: TGTGCCAGCAGTCATCCCCCGGGACTCCGAAATTCACCCCTCCACTTT.

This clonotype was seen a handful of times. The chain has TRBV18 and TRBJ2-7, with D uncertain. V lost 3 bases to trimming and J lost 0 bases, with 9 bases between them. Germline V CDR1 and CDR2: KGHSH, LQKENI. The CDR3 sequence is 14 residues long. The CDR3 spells CASSPNTDSYEQYF. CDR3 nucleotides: TGTGCCAGCTCACCCAATACTGACTCCTACGAGCAGTACTTC.

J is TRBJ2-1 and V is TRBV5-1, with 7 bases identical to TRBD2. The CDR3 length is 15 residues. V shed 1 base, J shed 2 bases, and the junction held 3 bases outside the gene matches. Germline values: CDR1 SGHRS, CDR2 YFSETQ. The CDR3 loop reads CASSLSGGPYNEQFF. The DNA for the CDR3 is TGCGCCAGCAGCTTGTCGGGGGGTCCCTACAATGAGCAGTTCTTC.

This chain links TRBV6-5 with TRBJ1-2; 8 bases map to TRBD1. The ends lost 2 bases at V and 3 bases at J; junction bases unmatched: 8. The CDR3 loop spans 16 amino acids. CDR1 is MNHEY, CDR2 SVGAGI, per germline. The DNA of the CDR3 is TGTGCCAGCAGTTACACCGGGACAGGAAGCTACTATGGCTACACCTTC. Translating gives CASSYTGTGSYYGYTF.